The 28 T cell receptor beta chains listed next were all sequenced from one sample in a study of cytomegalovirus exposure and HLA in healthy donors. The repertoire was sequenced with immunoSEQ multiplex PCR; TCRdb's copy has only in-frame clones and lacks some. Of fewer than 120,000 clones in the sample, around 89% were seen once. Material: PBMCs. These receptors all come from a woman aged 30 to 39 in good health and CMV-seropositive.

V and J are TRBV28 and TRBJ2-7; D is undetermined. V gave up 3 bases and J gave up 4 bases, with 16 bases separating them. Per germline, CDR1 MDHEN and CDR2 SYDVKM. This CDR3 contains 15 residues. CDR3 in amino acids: CASSLPSGDNYEQYF. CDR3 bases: TGTGCCAGCAGTTTGCCCTCAGGCGATAATTACGAGCAGTACTTC.

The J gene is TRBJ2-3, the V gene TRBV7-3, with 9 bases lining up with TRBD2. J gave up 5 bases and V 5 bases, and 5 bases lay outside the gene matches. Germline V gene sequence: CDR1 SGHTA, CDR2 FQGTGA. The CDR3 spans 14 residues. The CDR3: CASSISGGGDTQYF. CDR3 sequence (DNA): TGTGCCAGCAGCATTAGCGGGGGAGGAGATACGCAGTATTTT. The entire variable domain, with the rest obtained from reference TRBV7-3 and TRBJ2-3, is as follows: GAGVSQTPSNKVTEKGKYVELRCDPISGHTALYWYRQSLGQGPEFLIYFQGTGAADDSGLPNDRFFAVRPEGSVSTLKIQRTERGDSAVYLCASSISGGGDTQYFGPGTRLTVL.

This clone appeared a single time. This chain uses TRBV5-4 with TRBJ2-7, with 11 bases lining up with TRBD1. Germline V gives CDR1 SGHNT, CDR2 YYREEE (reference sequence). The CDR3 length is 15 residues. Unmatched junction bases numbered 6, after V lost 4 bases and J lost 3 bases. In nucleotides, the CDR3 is TGTGCCAGCAGCAGGTACGGGACAGGGGGCTACGAGCAGTACTTC. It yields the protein CASSRYGTGGYEQYF.

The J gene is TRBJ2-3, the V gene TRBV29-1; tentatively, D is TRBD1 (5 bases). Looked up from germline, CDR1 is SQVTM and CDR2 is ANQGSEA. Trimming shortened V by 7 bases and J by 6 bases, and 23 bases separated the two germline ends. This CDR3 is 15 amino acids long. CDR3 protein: CSAVPVGRAADTQYF. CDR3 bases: TGCAGCGCGGTACCTGTGGGCAGGGCCGCGGATACGCAGTATTTT.

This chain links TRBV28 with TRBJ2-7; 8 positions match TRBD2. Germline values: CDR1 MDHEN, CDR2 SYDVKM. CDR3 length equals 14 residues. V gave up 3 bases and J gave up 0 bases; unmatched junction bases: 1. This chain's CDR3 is CASSFSGDSYEQYF. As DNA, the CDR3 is TGTGCCAGCAGTTTTAGCGGGGACTCCTACGAGCAGTACTTC. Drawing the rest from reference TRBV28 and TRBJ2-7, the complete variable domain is DVKVTQSSRYLVKRTGEKVFLECVQDMDHENMFWYRQDPGLGLRLIYFSYDVKMKEKGDIPEGYSVSREKKERFSLILESASTNQTSMYLCASSFSGDSYEQYFGPGTRLTVT.

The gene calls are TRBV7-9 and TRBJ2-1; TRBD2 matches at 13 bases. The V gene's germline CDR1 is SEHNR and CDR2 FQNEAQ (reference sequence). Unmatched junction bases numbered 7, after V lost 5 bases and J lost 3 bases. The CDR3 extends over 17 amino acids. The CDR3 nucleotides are TGTGCCAGCAGCCCCGGACTAGCGGGAGTTGTCTACAATGAGCAGTTCTTC. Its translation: CASSPGLAGVVYNEQFF.

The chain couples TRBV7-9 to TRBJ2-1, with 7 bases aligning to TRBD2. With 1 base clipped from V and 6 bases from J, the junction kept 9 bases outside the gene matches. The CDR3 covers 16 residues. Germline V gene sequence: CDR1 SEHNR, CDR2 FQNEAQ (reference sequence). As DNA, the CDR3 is TGTGCCAGCAGCTTAGGGGCGGGAGCTCGGGTCAATGAGCAGTTCTTC. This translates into CASSLGAGARVNEQFF.

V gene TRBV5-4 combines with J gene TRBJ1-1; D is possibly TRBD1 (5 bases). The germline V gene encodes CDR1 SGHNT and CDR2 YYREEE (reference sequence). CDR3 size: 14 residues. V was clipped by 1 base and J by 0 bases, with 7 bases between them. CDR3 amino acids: CASSLRTLNTEAFF. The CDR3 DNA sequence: TGTGCCAGCAGCTTGCGGACACTGAACACTGAAGCTTTCTTT. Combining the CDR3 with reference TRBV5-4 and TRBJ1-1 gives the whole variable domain ETGVTQSPTHLIKTRGQQVTLRCSSQSGHNTVSWYQQALGQGPQFIFQYYREEENGRGNFPPRFSGLQFPNYSSELNVNALELDDSALYLCASSLRTLNTEAFFGQGTRLTVV.

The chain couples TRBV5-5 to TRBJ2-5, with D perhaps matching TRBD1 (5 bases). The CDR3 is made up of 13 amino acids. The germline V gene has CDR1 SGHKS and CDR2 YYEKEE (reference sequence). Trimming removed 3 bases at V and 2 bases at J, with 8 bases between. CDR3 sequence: CASSSPGQETQYF. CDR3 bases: TGTGCCAGCAGCTCCCCAGGGCAAGAGACCCAGTACTTC.

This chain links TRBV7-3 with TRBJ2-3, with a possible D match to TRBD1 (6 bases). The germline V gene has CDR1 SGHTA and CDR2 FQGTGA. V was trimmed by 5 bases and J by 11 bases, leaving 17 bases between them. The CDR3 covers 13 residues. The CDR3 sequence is CASSPRDTLRQYF. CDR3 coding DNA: TGTGCCAGCAGCCCCCGGGACACCCTTCGGCAGTATTTT.

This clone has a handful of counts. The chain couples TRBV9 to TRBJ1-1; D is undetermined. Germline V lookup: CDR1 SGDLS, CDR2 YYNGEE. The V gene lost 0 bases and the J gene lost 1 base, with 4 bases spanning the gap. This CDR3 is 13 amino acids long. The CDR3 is CASSVGRNTEAFF. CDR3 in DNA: TGTGCCAGCAGCGTAGGGAGGAACACTGAAGCTTTCTTT.

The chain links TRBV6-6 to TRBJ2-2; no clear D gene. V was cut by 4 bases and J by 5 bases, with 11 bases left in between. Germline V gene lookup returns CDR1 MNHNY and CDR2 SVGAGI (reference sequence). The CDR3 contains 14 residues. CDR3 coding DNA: TGTGCCAGCAGTTTTGTGCCAGGAACCGGGGAGCTGTTTTTT. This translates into CASSFVPGTGELFF.

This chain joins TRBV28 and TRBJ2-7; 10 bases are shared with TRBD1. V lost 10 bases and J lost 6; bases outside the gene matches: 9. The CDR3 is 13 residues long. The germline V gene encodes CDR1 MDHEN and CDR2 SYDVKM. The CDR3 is CAIRRQGAPEQYF. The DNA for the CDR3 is TGTGCCATCCGGAGACAGGGGGCTCCCGAGCAGTACTTC.

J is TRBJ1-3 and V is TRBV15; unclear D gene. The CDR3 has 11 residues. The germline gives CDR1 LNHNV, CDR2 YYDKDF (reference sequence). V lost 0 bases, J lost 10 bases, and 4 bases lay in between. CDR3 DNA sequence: TGTGCCACCAGCAGAGATAAAACCATATATTTT. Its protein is CATSRDKTIYF. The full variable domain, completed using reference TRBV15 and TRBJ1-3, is DAMVIQNPRYQVTQFGKPVTLSCSQTLNHNVMYWYQQKSSQAPKLLFHYYDKDFNNEADTPDNFQSRRPNTSFCFLDIRSPGLGDTAMYLCATSRDKTIYFGEGSWLTVV.

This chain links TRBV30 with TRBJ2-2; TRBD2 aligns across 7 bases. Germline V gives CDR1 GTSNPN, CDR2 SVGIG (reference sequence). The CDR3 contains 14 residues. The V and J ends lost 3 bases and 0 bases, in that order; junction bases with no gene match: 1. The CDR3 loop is CAWRLASNTGELFF. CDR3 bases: TGTGCCTGGAGACTAGCGTCGAACACCGGGGAGCTGTTTTTT. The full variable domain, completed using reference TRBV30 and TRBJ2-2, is SQTIHQWPATLVQPVGSPLSLECTVEGTSNPNLYWYRQAAGRGLQLLFYSVGIGQISSEVPQNLSASRPQDRQFILSSKKLLLSDSGFYLCAWRLASNTGELFFGEGSRLTVL.

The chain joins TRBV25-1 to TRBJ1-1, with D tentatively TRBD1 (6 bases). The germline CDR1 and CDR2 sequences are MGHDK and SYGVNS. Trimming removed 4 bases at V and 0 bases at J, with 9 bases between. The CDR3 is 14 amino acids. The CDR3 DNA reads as TGTGCCAGCAGTGGTAACAGGGTGAACACTGAAGCTTTCTTT. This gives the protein CASSGNRVNTEAFF.

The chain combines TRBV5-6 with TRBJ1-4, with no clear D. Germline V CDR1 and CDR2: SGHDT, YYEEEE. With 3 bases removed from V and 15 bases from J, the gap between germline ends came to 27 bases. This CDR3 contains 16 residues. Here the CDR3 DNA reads TGTGCCAGCAGCTACGGACCGGCTAGTATTCTAGCCAAAATGTTTTTT. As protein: CASSYGPASILAKMFF.

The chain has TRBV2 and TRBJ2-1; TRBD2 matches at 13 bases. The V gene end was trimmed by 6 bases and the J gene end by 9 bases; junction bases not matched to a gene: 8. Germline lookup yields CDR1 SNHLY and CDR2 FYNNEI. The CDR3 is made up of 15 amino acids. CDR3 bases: TGTGCCAGCAGGGCCGGGACTAGCGGGATTGGTGAGCAGTTCTTC. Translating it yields CASRAGTSGIGEQFF.

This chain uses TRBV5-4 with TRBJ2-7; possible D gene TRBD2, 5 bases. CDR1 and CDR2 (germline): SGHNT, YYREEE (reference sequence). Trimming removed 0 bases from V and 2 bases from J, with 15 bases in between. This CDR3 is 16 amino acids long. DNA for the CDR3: TGTGCCAGCAGCTTGGCCCTTACGGGGAACACCTACGAGCAGTACTTC. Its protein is CASSLALTGNTYEQYF.

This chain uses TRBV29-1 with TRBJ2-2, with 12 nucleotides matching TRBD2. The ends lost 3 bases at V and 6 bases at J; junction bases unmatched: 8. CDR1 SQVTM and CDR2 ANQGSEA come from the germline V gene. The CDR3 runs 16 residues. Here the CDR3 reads CSVELLAGGPPGELFF. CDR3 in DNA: TGCAGCGTTGAGCTACTAGCGGGGGGCCCCCCCGGGGAGCTGTTTTTT.

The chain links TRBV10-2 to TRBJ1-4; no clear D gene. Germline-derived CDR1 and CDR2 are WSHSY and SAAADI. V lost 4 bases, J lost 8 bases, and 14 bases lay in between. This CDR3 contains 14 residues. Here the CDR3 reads CASSVGGGHEKLFF. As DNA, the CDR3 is TGCGCCAGCAGTGTTGGCGGTGGTCACGAAAAACTGTTTTTT.

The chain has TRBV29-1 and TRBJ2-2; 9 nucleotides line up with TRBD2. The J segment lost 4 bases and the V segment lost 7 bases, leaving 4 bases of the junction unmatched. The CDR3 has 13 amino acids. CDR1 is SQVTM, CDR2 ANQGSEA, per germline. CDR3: CSAQAGGTGELFF. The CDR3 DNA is TGCAGCGCTCAAGCGGGAGGCACCGGGGAGCTGTTTTTT.

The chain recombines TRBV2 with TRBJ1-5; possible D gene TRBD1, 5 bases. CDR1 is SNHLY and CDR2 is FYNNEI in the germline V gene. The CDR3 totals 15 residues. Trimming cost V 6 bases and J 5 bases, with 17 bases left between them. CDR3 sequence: CASSDGTNRDQPQHF. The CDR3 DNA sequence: TGTGCCAGCAGCGACGGGACTAACCGAGATCAGCCCCAGCATTTT.

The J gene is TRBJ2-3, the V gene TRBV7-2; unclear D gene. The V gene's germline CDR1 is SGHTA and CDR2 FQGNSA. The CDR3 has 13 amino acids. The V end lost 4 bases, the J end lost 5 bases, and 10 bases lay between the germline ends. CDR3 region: CASSSQVGDTQYF. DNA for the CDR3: TGTGCCAGCAGCTCCCAGGTCGGAGATACGCAGTATTTT.

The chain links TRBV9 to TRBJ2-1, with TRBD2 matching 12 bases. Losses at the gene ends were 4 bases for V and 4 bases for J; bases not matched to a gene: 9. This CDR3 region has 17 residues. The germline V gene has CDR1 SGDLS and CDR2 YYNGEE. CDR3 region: CASSPPSGGGPYNEQFF. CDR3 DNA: TGTGCCAGCAGCCCACCTAGCGGGGGGGGACCTTACAATGAGCAGTTCTTC. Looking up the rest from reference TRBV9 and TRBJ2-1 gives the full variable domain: DSGVTQTPKHLITATGQRVTLRCSPRSGDLSVYWYQQSLDQGLQFLIQYYNGEERAKGNILERFSAQQFPDLHSELNLSSLELGDSALYFCASSPPSGGGPYNEQFFGPGTRLTVL.

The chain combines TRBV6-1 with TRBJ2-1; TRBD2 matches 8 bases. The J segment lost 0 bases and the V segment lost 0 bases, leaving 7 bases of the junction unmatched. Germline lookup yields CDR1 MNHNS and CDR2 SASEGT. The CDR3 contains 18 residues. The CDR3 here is CASSEARIAGHSYNEQFF. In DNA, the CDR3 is TGTGCCAGCAGTGAAGCCCGAATAGCGGGGCACTCCTACAATGAGCAGTTCTTC.

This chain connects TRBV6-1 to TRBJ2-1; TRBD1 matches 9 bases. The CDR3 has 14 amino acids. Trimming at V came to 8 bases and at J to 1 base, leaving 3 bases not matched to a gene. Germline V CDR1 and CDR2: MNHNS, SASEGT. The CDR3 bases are TGTGCCAGCGGGGACAGGGCTTCCTACAATGAGCAGTTCTTC. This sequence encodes CASGDRASYNEQFF.

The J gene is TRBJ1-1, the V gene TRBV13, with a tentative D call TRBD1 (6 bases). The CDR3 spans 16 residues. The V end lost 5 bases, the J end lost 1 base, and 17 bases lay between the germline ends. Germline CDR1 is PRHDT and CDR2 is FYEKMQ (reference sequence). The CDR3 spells CASSPPAGDPNTEAFF. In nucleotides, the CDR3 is TGTGCCAGCAGCCCCCCAGCAGGGGACCCGAACACTGAAGCTTTCTTT.